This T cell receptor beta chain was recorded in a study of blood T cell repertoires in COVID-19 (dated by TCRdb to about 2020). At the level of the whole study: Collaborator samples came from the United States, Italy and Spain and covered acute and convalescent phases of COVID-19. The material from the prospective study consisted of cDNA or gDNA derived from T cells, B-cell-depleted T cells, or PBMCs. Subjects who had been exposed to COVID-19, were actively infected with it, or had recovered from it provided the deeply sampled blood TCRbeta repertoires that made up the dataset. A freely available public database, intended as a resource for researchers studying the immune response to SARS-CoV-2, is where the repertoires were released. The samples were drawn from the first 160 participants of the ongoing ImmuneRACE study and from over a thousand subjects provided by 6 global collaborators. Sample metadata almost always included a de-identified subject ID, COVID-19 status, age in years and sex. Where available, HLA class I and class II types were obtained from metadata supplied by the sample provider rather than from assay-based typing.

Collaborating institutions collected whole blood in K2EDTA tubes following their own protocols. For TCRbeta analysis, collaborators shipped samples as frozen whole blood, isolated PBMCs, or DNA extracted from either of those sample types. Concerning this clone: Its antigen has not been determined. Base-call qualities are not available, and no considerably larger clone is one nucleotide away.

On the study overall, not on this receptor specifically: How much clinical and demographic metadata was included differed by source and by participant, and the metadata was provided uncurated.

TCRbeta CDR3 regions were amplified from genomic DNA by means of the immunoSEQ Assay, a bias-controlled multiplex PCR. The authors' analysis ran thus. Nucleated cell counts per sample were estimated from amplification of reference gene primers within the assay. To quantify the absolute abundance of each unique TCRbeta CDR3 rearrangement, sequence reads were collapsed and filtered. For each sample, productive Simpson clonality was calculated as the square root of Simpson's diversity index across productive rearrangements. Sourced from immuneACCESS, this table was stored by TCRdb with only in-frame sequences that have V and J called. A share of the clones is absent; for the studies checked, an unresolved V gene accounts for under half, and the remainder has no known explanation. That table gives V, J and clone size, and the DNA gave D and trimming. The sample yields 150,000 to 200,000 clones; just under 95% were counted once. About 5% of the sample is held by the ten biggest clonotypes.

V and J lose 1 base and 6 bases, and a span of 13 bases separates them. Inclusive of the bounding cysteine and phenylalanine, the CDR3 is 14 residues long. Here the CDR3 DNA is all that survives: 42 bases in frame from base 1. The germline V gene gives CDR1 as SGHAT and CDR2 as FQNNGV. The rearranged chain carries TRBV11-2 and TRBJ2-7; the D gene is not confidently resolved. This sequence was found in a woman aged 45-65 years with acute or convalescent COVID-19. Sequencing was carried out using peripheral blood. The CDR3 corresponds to CASSLGAVPAEQYF. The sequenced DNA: TGTGCCAGCAGCTTAGGGGCAGTTCCGGCCGAGCAGTACTTC.